Listed below are T cell receptor beta chains from one sample, sequenced in a study of response to subunit inactivated influenza vaccine. Each CDR3 protein gets one entry after TCRdb re-called the RT-PCR reads with MiXCR. Of hundreds of thousands of distinct CDR3 sequences listed, about a fifth were seen once; the top ten hold about a tenth. The specimen was PBMCs from blood, collected 5 days after vaccination. The origin of the receptors is a man aged 50 to 59 who received an inactivated influenza vaccine. Each CDR3 is given with its conserved first and last residue. The order of the fields is clone size, V gene, J gene, D gene, CDR3 protein, CDR3 DNA. The D gene is left open where the match is weak. Not all rows give a size; the values are once, few, many and, for expanded clones, a class.

few	TRBV28	TRBJ2-5	.	CASSFRGTAQETQYF	TGTGCCAGCAGTTTCCGTGGGACGGCCCAAGAGACCCAGTACTTC
few	TRBV20-1	TRBJ2-7	.	CSARDRVLAYEQYF	TGCAGTGCTAGAGACCGGGTCCTAGCCTACGAGCAGTACTTC
few	TRBV20-1	TRBJ2-1	.	CSARSLSRPGTEQFF	TGCAGTGCTAGATCGCTTAGCCGGCCCGGGACTGAGCAGTTCTTC
few	TRBV5-1	TRBJ2-1	TRBD2	CASTSGLAGGPEGSFF	TGCGCCAGCACCTCGGGACTAGCGGGAGGGCCTGAAGGTTCGTTCTTC
many	TRBV12-3/TRBV12-4	TRBJ2-3	TRBD2	CASSPLAGGPTDTQYF	TGTGCCAGCAGTCCGCTAGCGGGGGGGCCGACAGATACGCAGTATTTT
.	TRBV4-1	TRBJ1-6	.	CASSQSLQYNSPLHF	TGCGCCAGCAGCCAATCGCTCCAGTATAATTCACCCCTCCACTTT
.	TRBV15	TRBJ2-1	TRBD2	CATSRDPLTSGGRNEQFF	TGTGCCACCAGCAGAGATCCCTTGACTAGCGGAGGGCGCAATGAGCAGTTCTTC
few	TRBV7-2	TRBJ2-7	TRBD2	CASTSGGRDEQYF	TGTGCCAGCACTTCCGGCGGGAGGGACGAGCAGTACTTC
.	TRBV6-2/TRBV6-3	TRBJ2-1	.	CASRPRGREYNEQFF	TGTGCCAGCAGACCCCGGGGGCGGGAGTACAATGAGCAGTTCTTC
few	TRBV5-5	TRBJ2-1	TRBD1	CASSPYPGQGYNEQFF	TGTGCCAGCAGCCCTTATCCGGGACAGGGCTACAATGAGCAGTTCTTC
.	TRBV29-1	TRBJ1-5	.	CSVDESGDGGPQHF	TGCAGCGTTGATGAAAGCGGCGACGGGGGGCCCCAGCATTTT
.	TRBV9	TRBJ2-7	TRBD1	CASSVALGQGAEEQYF	TGTGCCAGCAGCGTAGCTTTGGGACAGGGGGCTGAGGAGCAGTACTTC
few	TRBV20-1	TRBJ1-1	.	CSARVGGSNTEAFF	TGCAGTGCTAGAGTCGGCGGCTCGAACACTGAAGCTTTCTTT
.	TRBV9	TRBJ2-1	.	CASSWGETPRSYNEQFF	TGTGCCAGCAGCTGGGGAGAAACCCCTCGGTCCTACAATGAGCAGTTCTTC
few	TRBV20-1	TRBJ2-3	.	CSARSGTPSTDTQYF	TGCAGTGCGAGAAGCGGGACACCAAGCACAGATACGCAGTATTTT
few	TRBV15	TRBJ2-7	.	CATSGGGKRAYEQYF	TGTGCCACCAGCGGGGGCGGGAAGAGGGCCTACGAGCAGTACTTC
.	TRBV5-1	TRBJ2-3	TRBD2	CASSSLGTSGGQGDTQYF	TGCGCCAGCAGCTCTCTCGGGACTAGCGGGGGTCAAGGGGATACGCAGTATTTT
.	TRBV4-1	TRBJ2-5	.	CASSQTQGLETQYF	TGCGCCAGCAGCCAAACTCAGGGGCTGGAGACCCAGTACTTC
.	TRBV6-1	TRBJ2-3	.	CASLGWVEGGTDTQYF	TGTGCCAGCCTCGGTTGGGTGGAGGGCGGCACAGATACGCAGTATTTT
.	TRBV2	TRBJ2-1	TRBD2	CASSDSGRGSSYNEQFF	TGTGCCAGCAGTGATAGCGGGAGAGGAAGCTCCTACAATGAGCAGTTCTTC
.	TRBV30	TRBJ2-7	TRBD1	CAWSPGQATGFDEQYF	TGTGCCTGGAGTCCGGGACAGGCCACGGGATTCGACGAGCAGTACTTC
many	TRBV9	TRBJ2-2	.	CASTGVRTGELFF	TGTGCCAGCACTGGGGTTCGGACCGGGGAGCTGTTTTTT
few	TRBV6-2/TRBV6-3	TRBJ2-5	TRBD1	CASSWGQGGRLETQYF	TGTGCCAGCAGCTGGGGACAGGGGGGAAGACTAGAGACCCAGTACTTC
many	TRBV4-2	TRBJ2-1	.	CASRSPIGKFPNEQFF	TGTGCCAGCAGATCACCCATCGGTAAATTCCCCAATGAGCAGTTCTTC
.	TRBV7-9	TRBJ2-5	.	CASSPTGTKQATQYF	TGTGCCAGCAGCCCCACCGGGACGAAGCAAGCGACCCAGTACTTC
.	TRBV7-2	TRBJ1-1	.	CASSGRFGNTEAFF	TGTGCCAGCAGCGGAAGGTTTGGGAACACTGAAGCTTTCTTT
few	TRBV20-1	TRBJ1-5	.	CSANRDTNQPQHF	TGCAGTGCTAACCGGGACACCAATCAGCCCCAGCATTTT
.	TRBV20-1	TRBJ1-5	TRBD1	CSAVTGQGINQPQHF	TGCAGTGCTGTAACGGGACAGGGGATCAATCAGCCCCAGCATTTT
few	TRBV6-5	TRBJ2-5	TRBD2	CASSSPGRGGWETQYF	TGTGCCAGCAGTTCCCCTGGGAGGGGAGGTTGGGAGACCCAGTACTTC
.	TRBV6-5	TRBJ1-1	.	CASSYKGSNTEAFF	TGTGCCAGCAGTTATAAAGGATCGAACACTGAAGCTTTCTTT
few	TRBV7-2	TRBJ2-4	.	CASSLTSWQGNIQYF	TGTGCCAGCAGCTTAACGTCTTGGCAGGGGAACATTCAGTACTTC
few	TRBV12-3/TRBV12-4	TRBJ1-5	.	CASSLLLGRANQPQHF	TGTGCCAGCAGTTTATTGCTAGGCAGGGCAAATCAGCCCCAGCATTTT
.	TRBV15	TRBJ2-5	.	CATSSYSAAQKTQYF	TGTGCCACCAGCAGTTACTCGGCCGCACAGAAGACCCAGTACTTC
.	TRBV4-2	TRBJ2-7	.	CASSQDEGWEQYF	TGTGCCAGCAGCCAAGATGAGGGGTGGGAGCAGTACTTC
.	TRBV10-3	TRBJ2-1	.	CAISGVRSDEQFF	TGTGCCATCAGTGGGGTCAGGTCGGATGAGCAGTTCTTC
many	TRBV11-2	TRBJ2-7	TRBD2	CASSLEAREGYEQYF	TGTGCCAGCAGCTTAGAGGCGCGGGAGGGCTACGAGCAGTACTTC
few	TRBV7-6	TRBJ2-3	.	CASSSQTAGRGADTQYF	TGTGCCAGCAGCTCCCAAACGGCGGGGCGTGGGGCAGATACGCAGTATTTT
many	TRBV15	TRBJ2-5	.	CATSRDYPLATQETQYF	TGTGCCACCAGCAGAGATTACCCCCTAGCGACCCAAGAGACCCAGTACTTC
.	TRBV5-1	TRBJ1-4	.	CASSSGSSNEKLFF	TGCGCCAGCAGCTCTGGGTCATCGAATGAAAAACTGTTTTTT
many	TRBV5-1	TRBJ2-5	TRBD1	CASSFRDSETQYF	TGCGCCAGCAGCTTTAGGGACAGCGAGACCCAGTACTTC
few	TRBV5-1	TRBJ2-7	.	CASSLGPPEQYF	TGCGCCAGCAGCTTGGGACCTCCCGAGCAGTACTTC
.	TRBV5-1	TRBJ1-2	TRBD1	CASSPGQDRGYTF	TGCGCCAGCAGCCCCGGACAGGATCGTGGCTACACCTTC
few	TRBV4-2	TRBJ2-1	TRBD2	CASSQDWGTRAGDNNEQFF	TGTGCCAGCAGCCAAGATTGGGGCACTAGGGCGGGAGATAATAATGAGCAGTTCTTC
many	TRBV7-9	TRBJ2-2	.	CASSSRPPGTNTGELFF	TGTGCCAGCAGCTCACGACCCCCGGGAACCAACACCGGGGAGCTGTTTTTT
.	TRBV19	TRBJ2-1	TRBD2	CASRGEGLYNEQFF	TGTGCCAGTAGGGGGGAGGGCCTCTACAATGAGCAGTTCTTC
.	TRBV20-1	TRBJ2-7	TRBD1	CSARDKLTGLSYEQYF	TGCAGTGCTAGAGATAAGTTGACAGGGTTATCCTACGAGCAGTACTTC
.	TRBV6-2/TRBV6-3	TRBJ2-1	.	CASSYPDPKGINEQFF	TGTGCCAGCAGTTACCCGGACCCAAAGGGGATAAATGAGCAGTTCTTC
few	TRBV12-3/TRBV12-4	TRBJ1-4	.	CASVPEFRSGKLFF	TGTGCCAGCGTCCCCGAGTTCAGGAGCGGAAAACTGTTTTTT
few	TRBV20-1	TRBJ2-2	TRBD1	CSAGDRDSTGELFF	TGCAGTGCTGGAGACAGGGATAGCACCGGGGAGCTGTTTTTT
few	TRBV4-3	TRBJ2-3	.	CASSRLSGDTQYF	TGCGCCAGCAGCCGCCTGAGTGGGGATACGCAGTATTTT
many	TRBV7-8	TRBJ2-7	.	CASSLEDGGHEQYF	TGTGCCAGCAGCTTAGAAGATGGGGGGCACGAGCAGTACTTC
.	TRBV15	TRBJ2-1	TRBD2	CATSPLAGGNNEQFF	TGTGCCACCAGCCCCCTAGCGGGAGGGAACAATGAGCAGTTCTTC
.	TRBV11-2	TRBJ2-7	TRBD2	CASSLGPRGTSGPYEQYF	TGTGCCAGCAGCTTAGGACCCCGGGGGACTAGCGGACCCTACGAGCAGTACTTC
.	TRBV10-3	TRBJ2-4	TRBD2	CAISDVGLAGHKNIQYF	TGTGCCATCAGTGACGTTGGACTAGCGGGCCACAAAAACATTCAGTACTTC